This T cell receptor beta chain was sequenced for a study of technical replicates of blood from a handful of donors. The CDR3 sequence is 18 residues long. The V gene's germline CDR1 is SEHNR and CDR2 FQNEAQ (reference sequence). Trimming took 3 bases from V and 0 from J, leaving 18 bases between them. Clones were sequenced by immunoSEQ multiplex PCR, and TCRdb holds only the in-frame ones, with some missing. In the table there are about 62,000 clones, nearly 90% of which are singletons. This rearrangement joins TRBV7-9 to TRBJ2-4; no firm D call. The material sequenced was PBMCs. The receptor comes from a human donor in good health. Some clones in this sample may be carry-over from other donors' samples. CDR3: CASSFGRGLTLAKNIQYF. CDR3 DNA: TGTGCCAGCAGCTTTGGCCGCGGATTGACTCTAGCCAAAAACATTCAGTACTTC. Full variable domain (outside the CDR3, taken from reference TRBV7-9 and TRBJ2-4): DTGVSQNPRHKITKRGQNVTFRCDPISEHNRLYWYRQTLGQGPEFLTYFQNEAQLEKSRLLSDRFSAERPKGSFSTLEIQRTEQGDSAMYLCASSFGRGLTLAKNIQYFGAGTRLSVL.